This TCR beta chain was observed in a study of neurological immune-mediated disorders (dated by TCRdb to the late 2010s). For context, the study as a whole: Peripheral blood TCR-beta repertoires from HTLV-I-associated myelopathy (HAM/TSP) patients, multiple sclerosis patients and healthy controls were compared by UMI-based sequencing. The 90 to 110 TCR-beta libraries covered PBMC samples along with longitudinal samples, technical triplicates, and paired sorted CD4+ and CD8+ T-cell subsets. Longitudinal HAM/TSP and healthy donors had 3 time-points each (roughly 3-40 month intervals). The cohort was made up of about 68 subjects, consisting of roughly 14 HAM/TSP patients, around 35 multiple sclerosis patients and around 20 healthy controls. General findings and caveats noted by the study authors: No identical CDR3 amino acid sequences were found to be shared among expanded clones across subjects, suggesting that TCR-beta repertoires were private in all groups. TCR clonal expansion was highest in HAM/TSP patients and lowest in MS patients, with MS patients falling below even healthy controls.

With respect to this clonotype: Its antigen remains unidentified. A much larger clone sits a single nucleotide away, making a read error possible.

cDNA was synthesized by template-switch 5'RACE using a primer carrying a 10-nucleotide random unique molecular identifier by which each TCR transcript was tagged. Every sequencing run covered 15-18 subjects and yielded more than 170 million TCR-beta sequences. The RNeasy kit was used to extract total RNA. The KAPA Real-time Library Amplification kit was used to amplify TCR-beta VDJ regions with primers targeting the TCR constant region and the 5'RACE anchor. A first PCR added sample indexes and Illumina adaptors, and a second PCR then raised library yield. After Ampure bead purification, the roughly 650 bp TCR product was size-selected on a 2% E-gel SizeSelection system. Before pooling, library quality was assessed on a Bioanalyzer, concentration was determined with Qubit, and library quantification was performed with the Kapa Library Quantification kit. An Illumina HiSeq 2500 was used to sequence the libraries paired-end at 2 x 150 bp. To increase sequence diversity, about 25-31% phiX was spiked into each library pool. Per the authors' processing: The quality-filtered reads were processed with the UMI-based MiGEC pipeline, whose error correction step removed more than 85% of the raw TCR sequences. VDJ genes were aligned to IMGT germline references, and each clonotype was defined by a unique CDR3 amino acid sequence together with V-J genes. Clonal expansion, Shannon diversity and CDR3 relatedness were evaluated with VDJtools (CalcPairwiseDistances, ClusterSamples), while phylogenetic trees were built in CLCbio workbench. Clones with at least 8 unique UMIs were defined as expanded, with this threshold being based on coefficient-of-variation modelling across technical triplicates. The public reads were reprocessed in TCRdb via fastp at Q25 and MiXCR, keeping in-frame beta chains. Here each entry gathers all rows of one CDR3 protein and keeps the most common genes and DNA. TCRdb, not the original authors, processed these V and J calls. A total of tens of thousands of distinct CDR3 sequences appear in this sample, roughly a tenth of them only once. Around a tenth of the sample comes from the top ten.

What the time point label conveys for this sample: longitudinal time-point 1 (baseline). The healthy controls were volunteers from a blood bank in Maryland, USA. Unsorted PBMC libraries were generated from 2 million PBMCs stored in RNAlater at -80 °C until RNA extraction. Peripheral blood was subjected to Ficoll-Hypaque density gradient centrifugation to isolate PBMCs, which were then cryopreserved in liquid nitrogen. This sequence originates from a man aged 30 to 39 in good health. Sequencing input: PBMCs.

CDR3 region: CSARNTGGRSYEQYF. At the DNA level, the sequence is TGCAGTGCTAGAAATACTGGCGGGAGATCCTACGAGCAGTACTTC. Recombination linked TRBV20-1 to TRBJ2-7; TRBD2 lines up with 7 middle nucleotides. Compared with germline, V lacks 2 bases and J lacks 1 base; bases without a gene match: 8. The CDR3, from cysteine to phenylalanine, totals 15 residues. The sequence is cut down to CDR3 DNA, 45 bases in frame from base 1. Reading the germline V gene (reference sequence) gives CDR1 DFQATT and CDR2 SNEGSKA.